This TCR beta chain was captured in a study of breast tumors, draining lymph nodes, adjacent tissues. A word on this clonotype: Antigen: not known.

V shed 3 bases and J shed 6 bases, with 19 bases lying between them. The length of the CDR3 is 15 residues. CDR1 is DFQATT, CDR2 SNEGSKA, per germline (reference sequence). One entry per CDR3 protein results from TCRdb running MiXCR on the multiplex PCR reads. The sample lists roughly 100,000 distinct CDR3 sequences; around 30% were seen once. Axillary draining lymph nodes of breast cancer patients supplied the node samples. Points from the study as a whole: Tumor TCR diversity was below lymph nodes but above nontumor tissue. Data fit most tumor T cells coming from lymph node, expanding in tumor.

Source material: axillary lymph node tissue. The J gene is TRBJ2-3, the V gene TRBV20-1; perhaps D is TRBD1 or TRBD2 (5 bases each). The sequence derives from a female donor with breast cancer. Some clones in this sample may be carry-over from other donors' samples. The CDR3 here is CSARDIGDAMDTQYF. The CDR3 DNA follows: TGCAGTGCTAGGGATATCGGGGACGCCATGGATACGCAGTATTTT.